This T cell receptor (beta chain) was sequenced in a study of control samples from healthy donors and cancer patients. Trimming removed 1 base from V and 4 bases from J, with 17 bases in between. Germline CDR1 and CDR2: GTSNPN and SVGIG (reference sequence). The length of the CDR3 is 16 residues. Libraries were prepared by immunoSEQ multiplex PCR; TCRdb keeps only in-frame clonotypes and omits some of them. The sample carries about 95,000 clones, 85% recorded once. Sequencing was done on a sample of blood. This clonotype originated in a man aged 30 to 39 in good health. The V call is TRBV30, the J call TRBJ1-5; D not resolved. The CDR3 sequence is CAWSASINARNQPQHF. CDR3 coding DNA: TGTGCCTGGAGTGCATCGATAAACGCTCGGAATCAGCCCCAGCATTTT.